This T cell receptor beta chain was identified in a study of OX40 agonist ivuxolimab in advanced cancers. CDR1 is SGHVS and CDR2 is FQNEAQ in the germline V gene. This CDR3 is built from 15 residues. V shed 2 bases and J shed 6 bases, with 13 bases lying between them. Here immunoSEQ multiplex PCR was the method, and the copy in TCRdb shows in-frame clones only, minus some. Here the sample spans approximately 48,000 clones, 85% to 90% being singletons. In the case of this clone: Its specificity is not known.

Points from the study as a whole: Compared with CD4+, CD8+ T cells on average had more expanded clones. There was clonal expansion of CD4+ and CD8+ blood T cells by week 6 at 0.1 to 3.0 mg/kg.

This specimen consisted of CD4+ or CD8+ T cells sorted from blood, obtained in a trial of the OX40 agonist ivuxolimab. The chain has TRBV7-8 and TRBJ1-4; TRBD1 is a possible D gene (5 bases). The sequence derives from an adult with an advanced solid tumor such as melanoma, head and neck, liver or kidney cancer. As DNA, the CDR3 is TGTGCCAGCAGCTTAAGTTCCAGGGAATATGAAAAACTGTTTTTT. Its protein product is CASSLSSREYEKLFF.